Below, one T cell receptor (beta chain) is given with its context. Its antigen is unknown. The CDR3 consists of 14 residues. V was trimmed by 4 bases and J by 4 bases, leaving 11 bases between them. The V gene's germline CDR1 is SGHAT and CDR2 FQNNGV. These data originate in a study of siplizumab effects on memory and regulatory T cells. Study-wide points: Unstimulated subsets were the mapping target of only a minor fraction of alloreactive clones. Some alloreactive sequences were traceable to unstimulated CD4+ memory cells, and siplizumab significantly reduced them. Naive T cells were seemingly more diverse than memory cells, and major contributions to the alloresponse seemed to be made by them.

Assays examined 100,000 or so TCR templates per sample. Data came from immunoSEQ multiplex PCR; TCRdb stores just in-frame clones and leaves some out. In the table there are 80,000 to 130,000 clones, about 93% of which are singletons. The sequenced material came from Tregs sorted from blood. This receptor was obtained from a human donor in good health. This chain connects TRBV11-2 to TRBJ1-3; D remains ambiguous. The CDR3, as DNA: TGTGCCAGCAGCTCGACCCGCGGGGGAAACACCATATATTTT. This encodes CASSSTRGGNTIYF.